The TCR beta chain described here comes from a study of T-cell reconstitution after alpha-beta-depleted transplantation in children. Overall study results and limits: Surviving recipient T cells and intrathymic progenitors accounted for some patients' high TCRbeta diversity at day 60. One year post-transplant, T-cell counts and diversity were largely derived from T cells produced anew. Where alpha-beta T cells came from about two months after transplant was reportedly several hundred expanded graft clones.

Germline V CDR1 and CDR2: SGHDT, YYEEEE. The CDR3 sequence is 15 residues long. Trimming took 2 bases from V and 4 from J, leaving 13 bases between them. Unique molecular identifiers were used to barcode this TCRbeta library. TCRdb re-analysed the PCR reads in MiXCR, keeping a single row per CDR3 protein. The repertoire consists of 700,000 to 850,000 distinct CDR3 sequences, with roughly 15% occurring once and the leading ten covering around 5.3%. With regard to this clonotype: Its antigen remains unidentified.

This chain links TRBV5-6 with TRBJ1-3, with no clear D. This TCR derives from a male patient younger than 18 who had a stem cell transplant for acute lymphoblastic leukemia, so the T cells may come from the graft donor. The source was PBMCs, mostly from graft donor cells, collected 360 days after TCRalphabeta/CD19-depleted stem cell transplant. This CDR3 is CASSFWSGLGNTIYF. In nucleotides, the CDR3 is TGTGCCAGCAGCTTTTGGTCTGGTCTCGGAAACACCATATATTTT.